The 16 T cell receptor beta chains reported below all come from one sample, sequenced in a study of T cell responses to AZD1222 COVID-19 vaccine. Assay used: immunoSEQ multiplex PCR; TCRdb lists only in-frame clones, some missing. The table has more than 150,000 clones, 90% seen once. The source was peripheral blood, collected 28 days after the second AZD1222 dose. These receptors were taken from an adult who received the AZD1222 COVID-19 vaccine.

This clone appeared once. This rearrangement joins TRBV19 to TRBJ1-5; TRBD1 matches at 7 bases. The CDR3 is 15 amino acids. Germline V gene lookup returns CDR1 LNHDA and CDR2 SQIVND (reference sequence). After removal of 6 bases from V and 4 bases from J, the junction contained 9 bases not matched to a gene. The CDR3 protein is CASRTTGAGNQPQHF. The CDR3 DNA reads as TGTGCCAGTAGAACTACAGGGGCTGGGAATCAGCCCCAGCATTTT.

The chain couples TRBV28 to TRBJ1-5, with a tentative D call TRBD1 (5 bases). V was trimmed by 8 bases and J by 3 bases, leaving 14 bases between them. Germline CDR1 and CDR2: MDHEN and SYDVKM. The CDR3 consists of 14 residues. CDR3 coding DNA: TGTGCCAGCCAACGGGGGGGGTTCAATCAGCCCCAGCATTTT. It is translated as CASQRGGFNQPQHF.

The genes are TRBV4-1 and TRBJ2-3; no definite D call. Trimming shortened V by 1 base and J by 5 bases, and 7 bases separated the two germline ends. Germline V gene sequence: CDR1 MGHRA, CDR2 YSYEKL. This CDR3 region has 13 residues. DNA of the CDR3: TGCGCCAGCAGCCAAGTATCCGGAGATACGCAGTATTTT. Protein: CASSQVSGDTQYF.

This rearrangement joins TRBV7-6 to TRBJ2-5, with D possibly being TRBD1 (6 bases). The CDR3 has 16 amino acids. Germline V gene sequence: CDR1 SGHVS, CDR2 FNYEAQ. The germline V and J ends were trimmed by 8 bases and 2 bases, with 21 bases remaining between them. The CDR3 loop reads CASAKTMGQQQETQYF. CDR3 nucleotides: TGTGCCAGCGCAAAAACCATGGGACAACAACAAGAGACCCAGTACTTC.

The chain is built from TRBV6-5 and TRBJ1-1; TRBD1 is a possible D gene (5 bases). This CDR3 region has 14 residues. Trimming shortened V by 3 bases and J by 3 bases, and 11 bases separated the two germline ends. Germline CDR1 MNHEY, CDR2 SVGAGI. The CDR3 bases are TGTGCCAGCAGTTATCCAGGGATGTACACTGAAGCTTTCTTT. This sequence encodes CASSYPGMYTEAFF.

The CDR3 here is CASRTSGPPYEQYF. In DNA, the CDR3 is TGTGCCAGCAGGACTAGCGGGCCCCCCTACGAGCAGTACTTC. V and J are TRBV28 and TRBJ2-7; 10 bases line up with TRBD2. The CDR3 extends over 14 amino acids. Germline V gene sequence: CDR1 MDHEN, CDR2 SYDVKM. V lost 6 bases to trimming and J lost 2 bases; unmatched junction nucleotides: 4.

This clone was counted a few times. The gene calls are TRBV6-1 and TRBJ1-5; no firm D call. The ends were cut back, 2 bases at V and 4 bases at J, with 12 bases in the middle. Germline CDR1 reads MNHNS; CDR2 reads SASEGT. The CDR3 runs to 15 residues. CDR3 protein: CASSEMDGGNQPQHF. CDR3 nucleotide sequence: TGTGCCAGCAGTGAAATGGACGGCGGGAATCAGCCCCAGCATTTT.

The J gene is TRBJ1-1, the V gene TRBV7-2; D gene uncertain. V lost 1 base and J 1 base, leaving 7 bases between the germline ends. The CDR3 has 14 residues. In germline, CDR1 is SGHTA, CDR2 FQGNSA. The DNA of the CDR3 is TGTGCCAGCAGCTTAGGTCCGGCGAACACTGAAGCTTTCTTT. Residues: CASSLGPANTEAFF. Together with reference TRBV7-2 and TRBJ1-1, the CDR3 gives the full variable domain: GAGVSQSPSNKVTEKGKDVELRCDPISGHTALYWYRQSLGQGLEFLIYFQGNSAPDKSGLPSDRFSAERTGGSVSTLTIQRTQQEDSAVYLCASSLGPANTEAFFGQGTRLTVV.

The chain couples TRBV6-5 to TRBJ2-1; 9 nucleotides agree with TRBD1. Per germline, CDR1 MNHEY and CDR2 SVGAGI. There are 14 residues in the CDR3. V lost 6 bases and J lost 7; bases outside the gene matches: 7. CDR3 nucleotide sequence: TGTGCCAGCAGGGACAGGGGAGGGGGGAATGAGCAGTTCTTC. This translates into CASRDRGGGNEQFF.

This rearrangement joins TRBV6-5 to TRBJ2-7; 8 bases are shared with TRBD1. V was pared by 3 bases and J by 5 bases, with 3 bases of the junction left unmatched. In germline, CDR1 is MNHEY, CDR2 SVGAGI. CDR3 length: 13 residues. CDR3 sequence: CASSYDRGNEQYF. In DNA form, the CDR3 reads TGTGCCAGCAGTTATGACAGGGGCAACGAGCAGTACTTC.

This chain uses TRBV7-2 with TRBJ2-2; 7 bases fit TRBD2. The V gene end was trimmed by 6 bases and the J gene end by 4 bases; junction bases not matched to a gene: 5. This CDR3 has 14 amino acids. Germline lookup yields CDR1 SGHTA and CDR2 FQGNSA. The CDR3: CASSSGGPTGELFF. CDR3 nucleotides: TGTGCCAGCAGTTCGGGGGGTCCCACCGGGGAGCTGTTTTTT.

The gene calls are TRBV23-1 and TRBJ2-7; the D is unclear. TRBV23-1 is an ORF, with its function uncertain. V was clipped by 6 bases and J by 1 base, with 7 bases between them. This CDR3 is 12 amino acids long. Here the CDR3 reads CASRGISYEQYF. CDR3 bases: TGCGCCAGCAGGGGGATTTCCTACGAGCAGTACTTC.

This clone showed up just a few times. The V call is TRBV15, the J call TRBJ1-4; 7 positions match TRBD1. With 5 bases clipped from V and 0 bases from J, the junction kept 15 bases outside the gene matches. Germline CDR1 LNHNV, CDR2 YYDKDF (reference sequence). The CDR3 totals 19 residues. Written as DNA, the CDR3 is TGTGCCACCAGCCCAAGACAGAGACAGGGTGGTGCAACTAATGAAAAACTGTTTTTT. Translated, it gives CATSPRQRQGGATNEKLFF.

The chain employs TRBV28 and TRBJ1-2; the D gene is possibly TRBD1 (5 bases). There are 13 residues in the CDR3. Trimming removed 4 bases from V and 9 bases from J, with 15 bases in between. Germline CDR1 reads MDHEN; CDR2 reads SYDVKM. The CDR3 bases are TGTGCCAGCAGTTCCTCCGGGGGGGTGCGCTACACCTTC. Protein product: CASSSSGGVRYTF.

The V and J genes are TRBV18 and TRBJ1-5, with 7 bases fitting TRBD1. CDR3 size: 13 residues. Trimming at V came to 3 bases and at J to 8 bases, leaving 4 bases not matched to a gene. CDR1 and CDR2 from the germline V gene are KGHSH and LQKENI. The CDR3 reads CASSPGQKEPQHF. CDR3 nucleotide sequence: TGTGCCAGCTCACCGGGACAGAAGGAGCCCCAGCATTTT.

The sample holds one count of this clone. The junction shows a germline mismatch at one end, possibly a read error. V and J are TRBV3-1 (or the pseudogene TRBV3-2) and TRBJ2-3; tentatively, D is TRBD1 (6 bases). The CDR3 extends over 13 amino acids. Per the germline V gene, CDR1 is LGHDT and CDR2 is YNNKEL (reference sequence). The chain's CDR3 is CASSQGDTNTQYF. In nucleotides, the CDR3 is TGTGCCAGCAGCCAAGGGGACACAAATACGCAGTATTTT.